The 7 T cell receptor beta chains below all came from one sample that was sequenced in a study of cytotoxic CD8 clonotypes in ibrutinib-treated CLL. Data came from immunoSEQ multiplex PCR; TCRdb stores just in-frame clones and leaves some out. The sample shows 65,000 to 95,000 clones, approximately 86% of them seen only once. The sample here was PBMCs, taken before ibrutinib treatment. The receptors derive from a human donor with chronic lymphocytic leukemia.

This clone occurred a few times. The CDR3 loop reads CASSPGANQPQHF. CDR3 nucleotide sequence: TGTGCCAGCAGCCCCGGTGCCAATCAGCCCCAGCATTTT. This chain joins TRBV7-3 and TRBJ1-5, with D hard to call. The CDR3 covers 13 residues. The V and J ends lost 5 bases and 3 bases respectively, with 8 bases between them. From germline, CDR1 is SGHTA and CDR2 FQGTGA.

This chain joins TRBV7-2 and TRBJ2-7, with 8 bases fitting TRBD1. Trimming took 5 bases from V and 0 from J; bases not matched to a gene: 6. The CDR3 is 15 amino acids. Per germline, CDR1 SGHTA and CDR2 FQGNSA. CDR3 residues: CASSRDRRGSYEQYF. CDR3 DNA sequence: TGTGCCAGCAGCCGGGACAGGCGCGGCTCCTACGAGCAGTACTTC.

This clone was observed once. The chain couples TRBV7-6 to TRBJ2-1, with D unresolved. The CDR3 length is 12 residues. V was shortened by 5 bases and J by 5 bases, with 7 bases between the two germline ends. Germline V gives CDR1 SGHVS, CDR2 FNYEAQ. The CDR3 DNA reads TGTGCCAGCAGCCAACGAAACAATGAGCAGTTCTTC. Its translation: CASSQRNNEQFF.

The chain employs TRBV9 and TRBJ2-1; TRBD1 agrees at 8 bases. The CDR3 covers 16 residues. The J segment lost 4 bases and the V segment lost 2 bases, leaving 8 bases of the junction unmatched. CDR1 SGDLS and CDR2 YYNGEE come from the germline V gene. The CDR3 DNA follows: TGTGCCAGCAGCGTCCGGGACAGGTTCGGTTACAATGAGCAGTTCTTC. Encoded protein: CASSVRDRFGYNEQFF.

The V gene is TRBV11-3, the J gene TRBJ2-3, with TRBD2 as a possible D gene (5 bases). Trimming left V 3 bases short and J 6 bases short, with 19 bases between. Germline CDR1 and CDR2: SGHNT and YENEEA. The CDR3 spans 16 residues. Written as DNA, the CDR3 is TGTGCCAGCAGCTTTGGACGGACGGGGTTGGCGGATACGCAGTATTTT. Its protein is CASSFGRTGLADTQYF.

The chain is built from TRBV10-3 and TRBJ2-5, with D tentatively TRBD2 (5 bases). Between the trimmed V and J ends, which lost 2 bases and 1 base, there was a span of 14 bases. Germline V gene lookup returns CDR1 ENHRY and CDR2 SYGVKD. The CDR3 has 16 amino acids. In DNA form, the CDR3 reads TGTGCCATCAGTGAGCCGGACTTAGGACGCCAAGAGACCCAGTACTTC. This sequence encodes CAISEPDLGRQETQYF.

The V call is TRBV21-1, the J call TRBJ2-1. TRBV21-1 is designated a pseudogene. The CDR3 runs 14 residues. CDR3: CASSNTGGKDEQFF. CDR3 nucleotides: TGTGCCAGCAGCAATACTGGGGGTAAGGATGAGCAGTTCTTC.